A single sample gave rise to the 4 T cell receptor beta chains below, sequenced in a study of chemoradiotherapy in HPV16-positive cancers. The assay was immunoSEQ multiplex PCR, and TCRdb's table has in-frame clones only and misses some. The sample lists about 7,900 clones, around 81% occurring once. The biological material was taken from a patient who underwent chemoradiotherapy. All receptors come from a human donor with HPV-associated anogenital cancer.

The chain recombines TRBV5-1 with TRBJ1-2, with D uncertain. CDR3 size: 15 residues. Trimming cost V 0 bases and J 1 base, with 10 bases left between them. Germline lookup yields CDR1 SGHRS and CDR2 YFSETQ. In DNA form, the CDR3 reads TGCGCCAGCAGCTTGGAACCGACGGGTAACTATGGCTACACCTTC. Its translation: CASSLEPTGNYGYTF.

CDR3 sequence reads: CASSQVRGLNQPQHF. Here the CDR3 DNA reads TGCGCCAGCAGCCAAGTACGCGGCCTCAATCAGCCCCAGCATTTT. The chain carries TRBV4-1 and TRBJ1-5; D gene uncertain. This CDR3 is built from 15 residues. The germline V gene has CDR1 MGHRA and CDR2 YSYEKL. The V gene lost 1 base and the J gene lost 3 bases, with 10 bases spanning the gap.

This chain uses TRBV4-3 with TRBJ1-1; tentative D call: TRBD1 (6 bases). The V end was cut by 0 bases, the J end by 4 bases, with 15 bases between. CDR3 size: 16 residues. Germline assignment: CDR1 LGHNA and CDR2 YSLEER. CDR3 sequence (DNA): TGCGCCAGCAGCCAAGATGTGGGGGGCTCTGGCACTGAAGCTTTCTTT. Its protein product is CASSQDVGGSGTEAFF.

This clone came up once. The chain joins TRBV28 to TRBJ2-7; TRBD2 aligns across 8 bases. CDR1 and CDR2 from the germline V gene are MDHEN and SYDVKM. The CDR3 runs 14 residues. V was clipped by 7 bases and J by 6 bases; unmatched bases: 11. This CDR3 reads CASTPVGGRSEQYF. The DNA of the CDR3 is TGTGCCAGCACTCCAGTCGGCGGGAGGTCCGAGCAGTACTTC.